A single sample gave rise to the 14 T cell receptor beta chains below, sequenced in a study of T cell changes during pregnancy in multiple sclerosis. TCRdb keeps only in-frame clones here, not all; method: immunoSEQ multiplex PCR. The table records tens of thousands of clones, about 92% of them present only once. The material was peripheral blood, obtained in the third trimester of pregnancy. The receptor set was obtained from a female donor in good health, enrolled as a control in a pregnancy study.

The CDR3 loop reads CASSYPRNRYF. In DNA form, the CDR3 reads TGTGCCAGCAGTTACCCGAGAAACCGGTACTTC. This rearrangement joins TRBV6-5 to TRBJ2-7; D unresolved. Germline V gene data show CDR1 as MNHEY and CDR2 as SVGAGI. The CDR3 extends over 11 amino acids. V was trimmed by 2 bases and J by 12 bases, leaving 11 bases between them.

The CDR3 region is CASSQDGTVLNTEAFF. DNA of the CDR3: TGCGCCAGCAGCCAAGATGGGACAGTATTGAACACTGAAGCTTTCTTT. The chain is built from TRBV4-3 and TRBJ1-1; 7 nucleotides agree with TRBD1. CDR3 length equals 16 residues. The germline gives CDR1 LGHNA, CDR2 YSLEER. V was clipped by 0 bases and J by 0 bases; unmatched bases: 4.

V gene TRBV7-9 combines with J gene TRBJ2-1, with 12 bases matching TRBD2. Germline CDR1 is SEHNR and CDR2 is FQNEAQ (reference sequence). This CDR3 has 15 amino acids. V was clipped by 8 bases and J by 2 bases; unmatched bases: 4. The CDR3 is CASLTSGSPYNEQFF. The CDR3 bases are TGTGCCAGCCTGACTAGCGGGAGTCCCTACAATGAGCAGTTCTTC.

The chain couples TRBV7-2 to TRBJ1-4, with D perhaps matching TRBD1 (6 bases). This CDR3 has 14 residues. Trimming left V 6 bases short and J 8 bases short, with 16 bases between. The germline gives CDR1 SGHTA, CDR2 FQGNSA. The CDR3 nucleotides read TGTGCCAGCAGTTTACGGGGGGGCGGCGAAAAACTGTTTTTT. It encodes CASSLRGGGEKLFF.

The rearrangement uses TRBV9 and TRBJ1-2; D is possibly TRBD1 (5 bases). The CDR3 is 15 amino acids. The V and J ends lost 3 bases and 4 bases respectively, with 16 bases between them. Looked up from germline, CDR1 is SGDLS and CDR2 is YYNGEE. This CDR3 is CASSGHPQGFYGYTF. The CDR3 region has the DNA TGTGCCAGCAGCGGCCACCCCCAGGGTTTCTATGGCTACACCTTC.

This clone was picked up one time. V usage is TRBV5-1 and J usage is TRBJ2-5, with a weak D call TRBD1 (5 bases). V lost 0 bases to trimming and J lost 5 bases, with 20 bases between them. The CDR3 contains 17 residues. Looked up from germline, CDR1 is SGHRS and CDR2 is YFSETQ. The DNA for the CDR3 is TGCGCCAGCAGCTTGGCCCAAGGGGCGCCGGTTTCGGAGACCCAGTACTTC. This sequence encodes CASSLAQGAPVSETQYF.

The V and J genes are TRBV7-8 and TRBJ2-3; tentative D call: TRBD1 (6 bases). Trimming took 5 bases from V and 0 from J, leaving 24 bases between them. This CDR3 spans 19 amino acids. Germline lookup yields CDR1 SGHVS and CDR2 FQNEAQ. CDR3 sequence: CASSANRVPGVASTDTQYF. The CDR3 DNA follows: TGTGCCAGCAGCGCAAACAGGGTTCCCGGAGTTGCTAGCACAGATACGCAGTATTTT.

CDR3 amino acids: CASRDRGRYEQYF. The CDR3, as DNA: TGTGCCAGCAGAGATCGTGGCCGCTACGAGCAGTACTTC. This chain links TRBV5-4 with TRBJ2-7; no clear D gene. The CDR3 runs 13 residues. Looked up from germline, CDR1 is SGHNT and CDR2 is YYREEE (reference sequence). Trimming pared 5 bases from V and 3 bases from J, leaving 12 bases between.

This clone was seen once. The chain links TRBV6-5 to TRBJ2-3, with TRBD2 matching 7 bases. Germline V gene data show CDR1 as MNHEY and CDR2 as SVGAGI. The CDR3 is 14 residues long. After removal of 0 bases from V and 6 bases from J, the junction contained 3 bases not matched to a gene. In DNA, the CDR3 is TGTGCCAGCAGTTACTCGAGCGGGGTTGATACGCAGTATTTT. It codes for CASSYSSGVDTQYF.

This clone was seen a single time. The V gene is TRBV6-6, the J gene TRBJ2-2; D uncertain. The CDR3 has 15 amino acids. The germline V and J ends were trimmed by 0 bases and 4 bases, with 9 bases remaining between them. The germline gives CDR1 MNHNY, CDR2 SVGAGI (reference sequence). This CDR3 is CASSYSITGTGELFF. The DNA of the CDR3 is TGTGCCAGCAGTTACTCGATAACGGGCACCGGGGAGCTGTTTTTT.

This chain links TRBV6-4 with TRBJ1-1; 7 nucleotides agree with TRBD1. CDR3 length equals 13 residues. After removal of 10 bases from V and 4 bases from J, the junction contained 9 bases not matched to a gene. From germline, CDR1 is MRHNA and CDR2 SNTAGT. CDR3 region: CANPGQAGTEAFF. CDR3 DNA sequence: TGTGCCAACCCCGGACAGGCAGGCACTGAAGCTTTCTTT.

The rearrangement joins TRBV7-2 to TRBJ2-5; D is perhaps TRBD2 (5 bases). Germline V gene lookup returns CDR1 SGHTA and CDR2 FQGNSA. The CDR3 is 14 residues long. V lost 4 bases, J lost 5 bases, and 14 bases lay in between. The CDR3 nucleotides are TGTGCCAGCAGCTATTCCGGGAAATCGGAGACCCAGTACTTC. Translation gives CASSYSGKSETQYF.

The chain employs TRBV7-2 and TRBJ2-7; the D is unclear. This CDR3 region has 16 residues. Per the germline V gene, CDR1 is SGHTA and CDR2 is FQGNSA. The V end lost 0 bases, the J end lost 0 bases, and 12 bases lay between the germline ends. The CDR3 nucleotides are TGTGCCAGCAGCTTAGCTCCAGGTCCCCTCTCCTACGAGCAGTACTTC. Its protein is CASSLAPGPLSYEQYF.

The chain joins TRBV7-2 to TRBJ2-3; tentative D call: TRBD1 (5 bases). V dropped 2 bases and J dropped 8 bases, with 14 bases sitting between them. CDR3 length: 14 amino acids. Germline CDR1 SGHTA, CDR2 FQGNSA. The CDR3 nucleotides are TGTGCCAGCAGCTTAATCCTAGGGGTGGGTACGCAGTATTTT. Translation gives CASSLILGVGTQYF. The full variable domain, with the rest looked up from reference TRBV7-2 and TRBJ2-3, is GAGVSQSPSNKVTEKGKDVELRCDPISGHTALYWYRQSLGQGLEFLIYFQGNSAPDKSGLPSDRFSAERTGGSVSTLTIQRTQQEDSAVYLCASSLILGVGTQYFGPGTRLTVL.